This T cell receptor (beta chain) was found in a study of patients and donors after allogeneic stem cell transplantation. There are 13 residues in the CDR3. Trimming removed 6 bases from V and 3 bases from J; junction bases left unmatched: 6. Germline lookup yields CDR1 SQVTM and CDR2 ANQGSEA. TCRdb fed the RT-PCR reads into MiXCR, producing one record per CDR3 protein. Of roughly 150,000 distinct CDR3 sequences listed, approximately 24% were seen once; the top ten hold more than 25%. The receptor comes from a human donor who was either an allogeneic HSCT recipient or a stem cell or donor lymphocyte infusion donor (not recorded which). It is not recorded whose cells these are; they may come from a transplant donor. The rearrangement joins TRBV29-1 to TRBJ2-7; 9 bases line up with TRBD2. The sequencing input was blood, either unsorted or a sorted T cell fraction (not recorded which). This CDR3 is CSVTSGGYYEQYF. The CDR3 DNA sequence: TGCAGCGTGACTAGCGGAGGGTACTACGAGCAGTACTTC.